The clone carrying this TCR beta chain was seen many times. The target antigen is unknown. The germline CDR1 and CDR2 sequences are MNHEY and SVGEGT. The V gene lost 5 bases and the J gene lost 2 bases, with 7 bases spanning the gap. This CDR3 region has 13 residues. The sample originates from a study of neurological immune-mediated disorders. As for the cDNA, it was generated by 5'RACE with 10-nucleotide random UMIs. Using its own MiXCR run on the 5' RACE reads, TCRdb lists one record per CDR3 protein. Of tens of thousands of distinct CDR3 sequences listed, approximately 5.2% are singletons. Notes on the study in general: HTLV-1-associated myelopathy showed the most TCR clonal expansion; multiple sclerosis the least, below healthy controls. Phylogenetic analysis grouped 18 of 34 multiple sclerosis patients' repertoires together, suggesting a possible repertoire signature.

This clonotype was obtained from a man aged 18 to 29 with multiple sclerosis. Sequences were obtained from PBMCs. This chain connects TRBV6-2 or TRBV6-3 to TRBJ2-1; D gene uncertain. The CDR3 DNA sequence: TGTGCCAGCAGTCCGACGGCCTACAATGAGCAGTTCTTC. Amino acids: CASSPTAYNEQFF.